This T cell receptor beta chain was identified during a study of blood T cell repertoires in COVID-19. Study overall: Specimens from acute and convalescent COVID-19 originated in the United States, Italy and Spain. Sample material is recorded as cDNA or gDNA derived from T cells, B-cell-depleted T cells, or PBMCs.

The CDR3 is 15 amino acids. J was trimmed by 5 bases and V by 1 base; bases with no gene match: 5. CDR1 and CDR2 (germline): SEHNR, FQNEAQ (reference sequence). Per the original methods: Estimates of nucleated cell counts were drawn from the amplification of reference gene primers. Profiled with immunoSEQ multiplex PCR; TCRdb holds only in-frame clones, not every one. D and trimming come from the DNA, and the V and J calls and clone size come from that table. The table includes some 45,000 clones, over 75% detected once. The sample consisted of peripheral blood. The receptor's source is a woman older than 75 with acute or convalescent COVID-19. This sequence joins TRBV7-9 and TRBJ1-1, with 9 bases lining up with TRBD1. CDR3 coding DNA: TGTGCCAGCAGCTTAGGGACAGGGGTTTGGACTGAAGCTTTCTTT. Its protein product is CASSLGTGVWTEAFF.